This T cell receptor (beta chain) was found in a study of spatial heterogeneity in lung cancer. Study summary: The study sequenced follow-up PBMC samples when they were available, at a median of approximately 2 years after resection. Study-wide results and caveats: More often at tumor resection than at routine follow-up, ubiquitous expanded tumor TCRs were detected in the blood.

In this sample, this clonotype turned up many times. The antigen is not known. Time point: blood at routine non-recurrence follow-up after resection. Whole RNA obtained from tumor, nontumor lung or frozen PBMC underwent sequencing without sorting. Germline V gene data show CDR1 as MNHEY and CDR2 as SVGEGT. There are 15 residues in the CDR3. Deletions cut 6 bases from V and 3 bases from J, with 16 bases between. Each TCR cDNA molecule carried a unique molecular identifier. MiXCR was run by TCRdb on the 5' RACE reads, yielding one entry per CDR3 protein. The sample lists tens of thousands of distinct CDR3 sequences; around 6.7% were seen once.

This sample comprised PBMCs, obtained at follow-up. The TCR sequence derives from a female donor with early-stage non-small cell lung cancer. The chain recombines TRBV6-2 or TRBV6-3 with TRBJ2-3; D unresolved. CDR3 bases: TGTGCCAGCAGCCACCCCAAGGTTGGGACAGATACGCAGTATTTT. Its protein product is CASSHPKVGTDTQYF.